This TCR beta chain was identified in a study of T cell changes during pregnancy in multiple sclerosis (dated by TCRdb to the late 2010s). With regard to the full study: The study examined how the T cell repertoire changed over the course of pregnancy in women with multiple sclerosis.

The protocol used for the library was the immunoSEQ multiplex PCR assay. The table was pulled from immuneACCESS by TCRdb, which kept in-frame rearrangements only. Such tables lose some clones; where checked, under half of the loss comes from unresolved V genes, and the rest has no known cause. This sample comprises over 40,000 clones, about 88% of them detected only once. The top ten clonotypes cover 1% to 1.5% of the sample. V drops 2 bases and J drops 8 bases, leaving 7 bases in between. The CDR3 goes from the cysteine to the phenylalanine over 12 residues. Only CDR3 DNA is held: 36 bases, read in frame from base 1. From the germline V gene, CDR1 is SGHNT and CDR2 is YENEEA. As concerns this clone: No cognate antigen has been identified for it. No quality values exist for individual bases; no much larger clone is one base distant.

The chain joins TRBV11-3 to TRBJ2-1; the D gene cannot be named for sure. This clonotype was obtained from a female donor with multiple sclerosis, enrolled in a pregnancy study. The sample in question was CD4+ T cells from peripheral blood mononuclear cells, obtained in the second trimester of pregnancy. The DNA reads TGTGCCAGCAGCTTATCTACAGATGAGCAGTTCTTC. Its protein is CASSLSTDEQFF. The CDR3 plus the reference TRBV11-3 and TRBJ2-1 genes for the other parts give the full variable domain: EAGVVQSPRYKIIEKKQPVAFWCNPISGHNTLYWYLQNLGQGPELLIRYENEEAVDDSQLPKDRFSAERLKGVDSTLKIQPAELGDSAVYLCASSLSTDEQFFGPGTRLTVL.